The T cell receptor (beta chain) described here comes from a study of T-cell reconstitution after alpha-beta-depleted transplantation in children. The V end was cut by 3 bases, the J end by 4 bases, with 19 bases between. The CDR3 length is 16 residues. Germline CDR1 SGHRS, CDR2 YFSETQ. Unique molecular identifiers were built into the TCRbeta library. From the PCR reads, TCRdb called clonotypes with MiXCR, one entry per CDR3 protein. The sample includes around 380,000 distinct CDR3 sequences, roughly a tenth of them seen just once. The TCR comes from a human donor who donated a stem cell graft to a child with acute myeloid leukemia. The chain joins TRBV5-1 to TRBJ1-1; a weak D match, TRBD1 (6 bases). The source was PBMCs from the stem cell graft donor, collected from the stem cell graft. The CDR3 spells CASSSRGGAGSTEAFF. CDR3 sequence (DNA): TGCGCCAGCAGCTCCCGCGGGGGCGCGGGTAGCACTGAAGCTTTCTTT.